The count of the clone carrying this TCR beta chain is one. Its target is not known. The repertoire was sequenced with immunoSEQ multiplex PCR; TCRdb's copy has only in-frame clones and lacks some. Of 150,000 or so clones in the sample, approximately 91% were seen once. These data originate in a study of T cell responses to AZD1222 COVID-19 vaccine. Overall study results and limits: Spike was spanned by vaccine-associated CD4 TCRs, which were dominant at 160-218 and 743-854.

CDR3 length: 16 residues. Germline CDR1 reads SGHVS; CDR2 reads FQNEAQ. V was trimmed by 3 bases and J by 5 bases, leaving 17 bases between them. The chain carries TRBV7-8 and TRBJ1-5; D is unclear. This TCR was sampled from an adult who received the AZD1222 COVID-19 vaccine. The source material was peripheral blood, sampled 28 days after the second AZD1222 dose. The CDR3: CASSLVRMVYHQPQHF. The CDR3 DNA follows: TGTGCCAGCAGCTTGGTCCGGATGGTTTACCATCAGCCCCAGCATTTT.